What follows are 32 T cell receptor beta chains derived from one specimen sequenced in a study of T cell responses to AZD1222 COVID-19 vaccine. Sequencing was performed with immunoSEQ multiplex PCR; in TCRdb, only in-frame clones are kept and a portion is missing. This table has over 110,000 clones, 91% appearing once. The material sequenced was peripheral blood, taken on day 0 of AZD1222 vaccination. The receptors were sampled from an adult in good health.

The chain couples TRBV29-1 to TRBJ1-2; TRBD1 might be the D (6 bases). Germline CDR1 SQVTM, CDR2 ANQGSEA. The CDR3 length is 15 residues. Trimming removed 4 bases at V and 0 bases at J, with 15 bases between. CDR3 loop: CSVADDRLANYGYTF. CDR3 coding DNA: TGCAGCGTTGCGGACGACAGGCTAGCTAACTATGGCTACACCTTC.

This clone has only one observation. This chain joins TRBV4-1 and TRBJ2-7; perhaps TRBD1 as D (6 bases). CDR1 and CDR2 (germline): MGHRA, YSYEKL. CDR3 length: 14 residues. The V and J ends lost 4 bases and 4 bases respectively, with 14 bases between them. The CDR3 DNA follows: TGCGCCAGCAGCCGAGTAGGACAGCCTTACGAGCAGTACTTC. Translating it yields CASSRVGQPYEQYF.

This chain links TRBV19 with TRBJ2-3; D ambiguous. The germline V gene encodes CDR1 LNHDA and CDR2 SQIVND (reference sequence). V was cut by 3 bases and J by 4 bases, with 14 bases left in between. CDR3 size: 15 residues. The CDR3 coding sequence is TGTGCCAGTAGTATGACCGCTCATGGGGCAGATACGCAGTATTTT. Translated: CASSMTAHGADTQYF.

The chain couples TRBV28 to TRBJ1-1, with a weak D call TRBD1 (5 bases). There are 15 residues in the CDR3. The V gene's germline CDR1 is MDHEN and CDR2 SYDVKM. Deletions cut 5 bases from V and 1 base from J, with 14 bases between. The CDR3 protein is CASSGAGTGNTEAFF. DNA for the CDR3: TGTGCCAGCAGTGGGGCCGGCACAGGGAACACTGAAGCTTTCTTT.

J is TRBJ2-3 and V is TRBV10-3; D is possibly TRBD1 or TRBD2 (5 bases each). Germline V gene data show CDR1 as ENHRY and CDR2 as SYGVKD. CDR3 size: 16 residues. V lost 3 bases and J 5 bases, leaving 18 bases between the germline ends. CDR3 sequence reads: CAISDAGRGEVDTQYF. The CDR3 coding sequence is TGTGCCATCAGTGACGCAGGGAGAGGTGAAGTAGATACGCAGTATTTT.

This clone was seen once. The chain is built from TRBV4-2 and TRBJ2-3; D call uncertain. The CDR3 loop spans 13 amino acids. Germline V gene data show CDR1 as LGHNA and CDR2 as YNFKEQ. The V end was cut by 1 base, the J end by 5 bases, with 7 bases between. The CDR3 nucleotides are TGTGCCAGCAGCCAAGGGTTTCGAGATACGCAGTATTTT. This sequence encodes CASSQGFRDTQYF.

The V call is TRBV5-1, the J call TRBJ1-1; tentatively, D is TRBD1 (6 bases). Germline V gene data show CDR1 as SGHRS and CDR2 as YFSETQ. Trimming took off 4 bases at V and 1 base at J, with 14 bases between the two ends. The CDR3 consists of 15 residues. CDR3 sequence: CASSETGRENTEAFF. CDR3 nucleotide sequence: TGCGCCAGCAGCGAGACAGGACGGGAGAACACTGAAGCTTTCTTT.

This rearrangement joins TRBV7-2 to TRBJ2-2; weak D call: TRBD2 (6 bases). V lost 5 bases and J lost 4, with 14 bases in between. The germline V gene encodes CDR1 SGHTA and CDR2 FQGNSA. This CDR3 comprises 15 residues. CDR3 loop: CASSTGSNPTGELFF. The CDR3 region has the DNA TGTGCCAGCAGCACCGGGAGCAATCCCACCGGGGAGCTGTTTTTT.

V and J are TRBV18 and TRBJ2-5; D gene unclear. V lost 0 bases to trimming and J lost 6 bases, with 8 bases between them. Looked up from germline, CDR1 is KGHSH and CDR2 is LQKENI. This CDR3 is built from 13 residues. For the CDR3, the DNA is TGTGCCAGCTCACCACCGGCGGTCCAGACCCAGTACTTC. Protein: CASSPPAVQTQYF. The variable domain in full, with the rest retrieved from reference TRBV18 and TRBJ2-5, is NAGVMQNPRHLVRRRGQEARLRCSPMKGHSHVYWYRQLPEEGLKFMVYLQKENIIDESGMPKERFSAEFPKEGPSILRIQQVVRGDSAAYFCASSPPAVQTQYFGPGTRLLVL.

This clone was seen only once. This chain links TRBV6-2 or TRBV6-3 with TRBJ2-1, with a tentative D call TRBD2 (6 bases). Trimming took 6 bases from V and 5 from J, leaving 17 bases between them. CDR1 and CDR2 from the germline V gene are MNHEY and SVGEGT. CDR3 size: 15 residues. The CDR3 sequence is CASSPGLNRDNEQFF. The DNA of the CDR3 is TGTGCCAGCAGCCCCGGACTAAATAGGGACAATGAGCAGTTCTTC.

The CDR3 sequence is CASTGGVSSYNSPLHF. The DNA for the CDR3 is TGTGCCTCGACCGGGGGGGTTAGCTCCTATAATTCACCCCTCCACTTT. V gene TRBV10-3 combines with J gene TRBJ1-6; D perhaps matches TRBD1 (5 bases). This CDR3 contains 16 residues. Germline V gene sequence: CDR1 ENHRY, CDR2 SYGVKD. The germline V and J ends were trimmed by 11 bases and 0 bases, with 17 bases remaining between them.

The chain carries TRBV7-7 and TRBJ2-2; 13 bases align to TRBD2. This CDR3 has 18 amino acids. Germline V CDR1 and CDR2: SSHAT, FNYEAQ (reference sequence). J lost 4 bases, V lost 5 bases, and 10 bases had no gene match. The CDR3 spells CASSPGVTSGRGTGELFF. As DNA, the CDR3 is TGTGCCAGCAGCCCGGGGGTAACTAGCGGGAGGGGCACCGGGGAGCTGTTTTTT.

Points on this clone: The CDR3 ends on some other residue instead of the conserved phenylalanine or tryptophan, so this is likely a read error. The limits of the CDR3 on the DNA are not certain, so only TCRdb's listed CDR3 is given. The V call is TRBV20-1, the J call TRBJ1-1. From its first to its last residue, the CDR3 has 11 amino acids. Germline values: CDR1 DFQATT, CDR2 SNEGSKA (reference sequence). The CDR3 region is CSARLTPDALL.

The chain couples TRBV27 to TRBJ2-3, with D possibly being TRBD2 (5 bases). In germline, CDR1 is MNHEY, CDR2 SMNVEV (reference sequence). There are 12 residues in the CDR3. V lost 5 bases and J 4 bases, leaving 7 bases between the germline ends. The CDR3 protein is CASSGGADTQYF. CDR3 nucleotides: TGTGCCAGCAGTGGAGGCGCAGATACGCAGTATTTT.

The V gene is TRBV5-1, the J gene TRBJ2-2, with a weak D call TRBD1 (5 bases). V gave up 0 bases and J gave up 6 bases, with 12 bases separating them. Germline V gives CDR1 SGHRS, CDR2 YFSETQ. The CDR3 runs 15 residues. CDR3 sequence: CASSLGQQVSGELFF. As DNA, the CDR3 is TGCGCCAGCAGCTTGGGACAGCAGGTATCCGGGGAGCTGTTTTTT. The complete variable domain, with remaining parts taken from reference TRBV5-1 and TRBJ2-2, reads KAGVTQTPRYLIKTRGQQVTLSCSPISGHRSVSWYQQTPGQGLQFLFEYFSETQRNKGNFPGRFSGRQFSNSRSEMNVSTLELGDSALYLCASSLGQQVSGELFFGEGSRLTVL.

The genes are TRBV6-2 or TRBV6-3 and TRBJ1-5, with a tentative D call TRBD1 (5 bases). Trimming removed 5 bases from V and 8 bases from J, with 16 bases in between. This CDR3 has 14 amino acids. Germline V gives CDR1 MNHEY, CDR2 SVGEGT. In DNA, the CDR3 is TGTGCCAGCAGTCTCAACCGGGGGAGAGAGCCCCAGCATTTT. It is translated as CASSLNRGREPQHF.

The chain has TRBV11-2 and TRBJ2-1; 13 positions match TRBD2. V lost 5 bases, J lost 2 bases, and 3 bases stayed unmatched. This CDR3 is 16 amino acids long. Germline CDR1 is SGHAT and CDR2 is FQNNGV. The CDR3 sequence: CASSGGLAGAYNEQFF. The CDR3 DNA is TGTGCCAGCAGCGGAGGACTAGCGGGAGCCTACAATGAGCAGTTCTTC.

The chain recombines TRBV25-1 with TRBJ2-5; 10 nucleotides line up with TRBD2. CDR1 is MGHDK and CDR2 is SYGVNS in the germline V gene. V lost 4 bases to trimming and J lost 5 bases; unmatched junction nucleotides: 4. This CDR3 spans 14 amino acids. The CDR3 nucleotides read TGTGCCAGCAGTGGAGCGGGAGGGCCGGAGACCCAGTACTTC. It translates to CASSGAGGPETQYF.

The chain recombines TRBV11-2 with TRBJ2-1; 7 bases match TRBD2. The V segment lost 1 base and the J segment 6 bases; nucleotides outside the gene matches: 6. The germline gives CDR1 SGHAT, CDR2 FQNNGV. The CDR3 is 15 amino acids. CDR3 loop: CASSLVRGLGNEQFF. The CDR3 nucleotides are TGTGCCAGCAGCTTAGTGCGTGGACTAGGCAATGAGCAGTTCTTC.

V gene TRBV19 combines with J gene TRBJ1-5; D possibly corresponds to TRBD1 (6 bases). Trimming shortened V by 10 bases and J by 0 bases, and 19 bases separated the two germline ends. The CDR3 runs to 16 residues. CDR1 and CDR2 (germline): LNHDA, SQIVND (reference sequence). This CDR3 reads CAIQPRDKDSNQPQHF. CDR3 nucleotide sequence: TGTGCCATCCAACCCCGGGACAAAGATAGCAATCAGCCCCAGCATTTT. The full variable domain, its missing parts supplied by reference TRBV19 and TRBJ1-5, is DGGITQSPKYLFRKEGQNVTLSCEQNLNHDAMYWYRQDPGQGLRLIYYSQIVNDFQKGDIAEGYSVSREKKESFPLTVTSAQKNPTAFYLCAIQPRDKDSNQPQHFGDGTRLSIL.

J is TRBJ1-2 and V is TRBV11-3, with D maybe TRBD1 (6 bases). The CDR3 runs 16 residues. V was cut by 4 bases and J by 4 bases, with 19 bases left in between. From germline, CDR1 is SGHNT and CDR2 YENEEA. CDR3 loop: CASSYTWGRGSYGYTF. The CDR3, as DNA: TGTGCCAGCAGCTATACCTGGGGGAGGGGGTCCTATGGCTACACCTTC.

This sequence joins TRBV7-9 and TRBJ1-1; D is unresolved. The CDR3 is 13 residues long. V shed 1 base and J shed 7 bases, with 10 bases lying between them. Per germline, CDR1 SEHNR and CDR2 FQNEAQ (reference sequence). The CDR3 spells CASSLVLLDEAFF. CDR3 DNA: TGTGCCAGCAGCTTAGTGTTATTGGATGAAGCTTTCTTT.

The genes are TRBV13 and TRBJ1-3; D is uncertain. Per the germline V gene, CDR1 is PRHDT and CDR2 is FYEKMQ (reference sequence). V gave up 6 bases and J gave up 4 bases, with 10 bases separating them. The CDR3 extends over 13 amino acids. Written as DNA, the CDR3 is TGTGCCAGCAGTAACCTCCCCGGAAACACCATATATTTT. Amino acids: CASSNLPGNTIYF.

The rearrangement links TRBV6-4 to TRBJ2-1, with D tentatively TRBD1 or TRBD2 (6 bases each). V lost 0 bases and J lost 6, with 12 bases in between. The CDR3 length is 15 residues. Germline V CDR1 and CDR2: MRHNA, SNTAGT. Written as DNA, the CDR3 is TGTGCCAGCAGTGACTCGGGTCGGGGGCCCAATGAGCAGTTCTTC. Protein product: CASSDSGRGPNEQFF.

The chain carries TRBV5-4 and TRBJ1-2; the D gene is possibly TRBD1 (5 bases). Germline lookup yields CDR1 SGHNT and CDR2 YYREEE (reference sequence). The CDR3 covers 15 residues. V was shortened by 0 bases and J by 6 bases, with 15 bases between the two germline ends. The CDR3 here is CASSLGGPSIHGYTF. The CDR3 coding sequence is TGTGCCAGCAGCTTGGGGGGCCCGTCGATCCATGGCTACACCTTC.

Worth noting for this clone: Other DNA sequences of this sample code for an identical CDR3. This rearrangement joins TRBV28 to TRBJ1-2; no reliable D call. The CDR3 sequence is 12 residues long. The germline CDR1 and CDR2 sequences are MDHEN and SYDVKM. The germline V and J ends were trimmed by 1 base and 5 bases, with 5 bases remaining between them. CDR3: CASSLSRYGYTF. For the CDR3, the DNA is TGTGCCAGCAGTTTATCTCGATATGGCTACACCTTC.

The chain combines TRBV9 with TRBJ1-4, with D perhaps matching TRBD1 (5 bases). There are 15 residues in the CDR3. V lost 0 bases and J lost 3, with 9 bases in between. CDR1 and CDR2 (germline): SGDLS, YYNGEE. This CDR3 is CASSVAPGPNEKLFF. In DNA form, the CDR3 reads TGTGCCAGCAGCGTAGCTCCGGGGCCTAATGAAAAACTGTTTTTT.

The V call is TRBV13, the J call TRBJ2-2; weak D call: TRBD1 (5 bases). Germline CDR1 and CDR2: PRHDT and FYEKMQ (reference sequence). Trimming shortened V by 5 bases and J by 6 bases, and 10 bases separated the two germline ends. The CDR3 spans 13 residues. CDR3 loop: CASSPGLPGELFF. The CDR3 DNA follows: TGTGCCAGCAGCCCAGGGTTGCCCGGGGAGCTGTTTTTT.

The chain has TRBV24-1 and TRBJ2-2, with unresolved D. Germline V CDR1 and CDR2: KGHDR, SFDVKD. The CDR3 has 15 amino acids. Trimming removed 4 bases at V and 3 bases at J, with 11 bases between. CDR3: CATSDTGFYTGELFF. Here the CDR3 DNA reads TGTGCCACCAGTGACACCGGGTTCTACACCGGGGAGCTGTTTTTT.

The chain is built from TRBV4-2 and TRBJ2-1; 11 bases line up with TRBD2. The CDR3 loop spans 17 amino acids. J gave up 4 bases and V 4 bases, and 9 bases lay outside the gene matches. Germline CDR1 is LGHNA and CDR2 is YNFKEQ. CDR3 sequence: CASSPGPPSGGYNEQFF. Here the CDR3 DNA reads TGTGCCAGCAGCCCCGGCCCCCCTAGCGGGGGGTACAATGAGCAGTTCTTC.

For the CDR3, the DNA is TGTGCCAGCAGTTACGCCGTTTCGGTACAGGGGCTTGAGCAGTTCTTC. It is translated as CASSYAVSVQGLEQFF. The chain joins TRBV6-5 to TRBJ2-1, with TRBD1 identical over 7 bases. Germline V lookup: CDR1 MNHEY, CDR2 SVGAGI. The CDR3 sequence is 16 residues long. V lost 2 bases, J lost 9 bases, and 13 bases stayed unmatched.

This chain connects TRBV7-3 to TRBJ2-3; TRBD2 matches at 9 bases. The V segment lost 2 bases and the J segment 4 bases; nucleotides outside the gene matches: 4. CDR3 size: 15 residues. Germline-derived CDR1 and CDR2 are SGHTA and FQGTGA. This CDR3 is CASSLYQRGADTQYF. CDR3 DNA sequence: TGTGCCAGCAGCTTATATCAGCGGGGGGCAGATACGCAGTATTTT.